This T cell receptor (beta chain) was identified in a study of OX40 agonist ivuxolimab in advanced cancers. Across the study: Patients with prior anti-PD-1, anti-PD-L1 or anti-CTLA-4 therapy were eligible; roughly 41% had some.

V was clipped by 3 bases and J by 6 bases, with 17 bases between them. The CDR3 is made up of 15 amino acids. The germline gives CDR1 SGHNT, CDR2 YYREEE (reference sequence). Here immunoSEQ multiplex PCR was the method, and the copy in TCRdb shows in-frame clones only, minus some. The repertoire holds around 43,000 clones, with 86% as singletons. Material: CD4+ or CD8+ T cells sorted from blood, obtained in a trial of the OX40 agonist ivuxolimab. This sequence was found in an adult with an advanced solid tumor such as melanoma, head and neck, liver or kidney cancer. The rearrangement uses TRBV5-4 and TRBJ2-3; D may correspond to TRBD1 or TRBD2 (5 bases each). CDR3 loop: CASSSPGPKGDTQYF. For the CDR3, the DNA is TGTGCCAGCAGCTCACCGGGGCCCAAAGGTGATACGCAGTATTTT.